The 19 T cell receptor beta chains reported below all come from one sample, sequenced in a study of T cells in Graves' hyperthyroidism and ophthalmopathy (dated by TCRdb to about 2019). Library method: multiplex PCR. Sequencing relied on an Illumina HiSeq 2000. The TCR beta CDR3 regions were amplified from RNA transcripts. A first-round RT-PCR of the TCR CDR3 used the HTBI primer set with the Qiagen OneStep RT-PCR kit. Using fastp trimming at Q25 and MiXCR clonotype assembly, TCRdb reanalyzed the public sequencing data and kept in-frame beta chains. Here each entry gathers all rows of one CDR3 protein and keeps the most common genes and DNA. Present in this sample are some 250,000 distinct CDR3 sequences, roughly 15% of which were seen just once. In total, the top ten clones hold about an eighth of the sample. Sequencing input: blood. Source of these receptors: a woman aged 40 to 50 with Graves' hyperthyroidism that later progressed to Graves' ophthalmopathy.

This clonotype has at least ten counts. The chain is built from TRBV6-1 and TRBJ2-1, with 11 bases that match TRBD2. The CDR3 has 17 residues. V was clipped by 3 bases and J by 10 bases; unmatched bases: 14. CDR1 is MNHNS, CDR2 SASEGT, per germline. The CDR3 loop is CASSDLLAGALRDEQFF. CDR3 nucleotide sequence: TGTGCCAGCAGTGACCTACTAGCGGGAGCGTTAAGGGACGAGCAGTTCTTC.

There are many counts of this clonotype. The chain has TRBV12-3 or TRBV12-4 and TRBJ2-5; TRBD2 agrees at 9 bases. There are 15 residues in the CDR3. J lost 4 bases, V lost 6 bases, and 9 bases had no gene match. The DNA of the CDR3 is TGTGCCAGCAGACCGGGACTAGCAACTCGAGAGACCCAGTACTTC. It encodes CASRPGLATRETQYF.

This clonotype was recorded at least ten times. CDR3: CASSQGLMSYNEQFF. The CDR3 DNA follows: TGTGCCAGCTCACAGGGGCTAATGTCCTACAATGAGCAGTTCTTC. The rearrangement joins TRBV18 to TRBJ2-1; maybe TRBD1 (5 bases). The CDR3 spans 15 residues. Germline CDR1 and CDR2: KGHSH and LQKENI. V gave up 4 bases and J gave up 1 base, with 11 bases separating them.

Many counts were recorded for this clonotype. This sequence joins TRBV7-9 and TRBJ2-5, with TRBD2 matching over 7 bases. Germline CDR1 reads SEHNR; CDR2 reads FQNEAQ (reference sequence). The CDR3 contains 15 residues. The J segment lost 4 bases and the V segment lost 10 bases, leaving 15 bases of the junction unmatched. The CDR3 nucleotides read TGTGCCACACTCCGGGGCGGGAGAGGTCCAGAGACCCAGTACTTC. Encoded protein: CATLRGGRGPETQYF.

This clonotype appeared a few times. The chain joins TRBV18 to TRBJ1-3; no clear D. The germline CDR1 and CDR2 sequences are KGHSH and LQKENI. The length of the CDR3 is 12 residues. V lost 6 bases to trimming and J lost 4 bases, with 7 bases between them. The CDR3 DNA is TGTGCCAGCTCTCTCAAGGGAAACACCATATATTTT. Its translation is CASSLKGNTIYF.

This clonotype appeared once. A much bigger clone sits one base away, suggesting this may be a read error. This sequence joins TRBV2 and TRBJ2-1; possible D gene TRBD2, 6 bases. The CDR3 runs to 16 residues. CDR1 is SNHLY and CDR2 is FYNNEI in the germline V gene. The CDR3 reads CASSEHRGLVLNAQFF. Written as DNA, the CDR3 is TGTGCCAGCAGTGAACATAGGGGACTGGTCTTGAATGCGCAGTTCTTC.

This rearrangement joins TRBV2 to TRBJ2-1; 9 positions agree with TRBD1. The germline V gene has CDR1 SNHLY and CDR2 FYNNEI. Trimming took 5 bases from V and 5 from J; bases not matched to a gene: 7. This CDR3 has 15 amino acids. CDR3 nucleotide sequence: TGTGCCAGCAGTAAGGACAGGGGATTAGACAATGAGCAGTTCTTC. Its translation is CASSKDRGLDNEQFF.

This clonotype was picked up many times. J is TRBJ1-1 and V is TRBV19, with D possibly TRBD1 on 6 matching bases. Germline values: CDR1 LNHDA, CDR2 SQIVND (reference sequence). CDR3 size: 15 residues. Trimming pared 4 bases from V and 0 bases from J, leaving 12 bases between. CDR3 nucleotides: TGTGCCAGTAGTACAGGGGCCTCCATGAACACTGAAGCTTTCTTT. As protein: CASSTGASMNTEAFF.

This clonotype occurred once. It may be a read error: a sequence one base away is much more abundant. CDR3 in amino acids: CASKIDRDHEQLF. The CDR3 nucleotides are TGTGCCAGCAAAATAGACAGGGACCATGAGCAGCTCTTC. The chain recombines TRBV6-2 or TRBV6-3 with TRBJ2-1; TRBD1 matches at 7 bases. The length of the CDR3 is 13 residues. From germline, CDR1 is MNHEY and CDR2 SVGEGT.

This clonotype has only a few counts. The J gene is TRBJ2-2, the V gene TRBV7-2, with 7 bases aligning to TRBD2. Unmatched junction bases numbered 13, after V lost 7 bases and J lost 5 bases. The CDR3 covers 16 residues. CDR1 and CDR2 (germline): SGHTA, FQGNSA. CDR3 in amino acids: CASTKWGGWGTGELFF. The CDR3 bases are TGTGCCAGCACAAAGTGGGGGGGGTGGGGGACCGGGGAGCTGTTTTTT.

Many counts were recorded for this clonotype. The J gene is TRBJ2-7, the V gene TRBV2; no reliable D call. The CDR3 contains 14 residues. Germline V gene data show CDR1 as SNHLY and CDR2 as FYNNEI. V lost 4 bases, J lost 1 base, and 11 bases lay in between. CDR3 sequence: CASSGHAGSYEQYF. The CDR3 DNA reads TGTGCCAGCAGTGGGCATGCAGGTTCCTACGAGCAGTACTTC.

Turning to this clonotype: A single base separates this from a much larger clone, so it may be a read error. The chain combines TRBV14 with TRBJ2-1; TRBD2 agrees at 10 bases. Germline V CDR1 and CDR2: SGHDN, FVKESK. This CDR3 region has 16 residues. The DNA for the CDR3 is TGTGCCAGCAGCCGGGTACCGGGACTAGCGTTTCATGAGCAGATCTTC. Translation: CASSRVPGLAFHEQIF.

This clonotype was seen only a few times. A much larger clone is a single base away; this may be a read error. The genes are TRBV11-2 and TRBJ1-1; D is possibly TRBD1 (5 bases). Germline lookup yields CDR1 SGHAT and CDR2 FQNNGV. Trimming removed 0 bases at V and 4 bases at J, with 12 bases between. This CDR3 has 15 residues. The CDR3 nucleotides are TGTGCCAGCAGCTTAGATTTTGGGGCGGTCACTGAAGCTTTCTTT. Its translation is CASSLDFGAVTEAFF.

In its sample, this clonotype was seen many times. J is TRBJ1-2 and V is TRBV11-2; no clear D. The V and J ends lost 5 bases and 4 bases respectively, with 17 bases between them. The germline CDR1 and CDR2 sequences are SGHAT and FQNNGV. The CDR3 has 15 residues. In DNA, the CDR3 is TGTGCCAGCAGCCCCAATCGTCAGGCTTTCTATGGCTACACCTTC. Its translation is CASSPNRQAFYGYTF.

At least ten counts were recorded for this clonotype. This rearrangement joins TRBV27 to TRBJ2-3; possibly TRBD2 for D (5 bases). Germline CDR1 reads MNHEY; CDR2 reads SMNVEV (reference sequence). The V end lost 8 bases, the J end lost 5 bases, and 17 bases lay between the germline ends. The CDR3 is 14 amino acids. The CDR3 DNA follows: TGTGCCAGCCGGATGACGGGGTCGGTAGATACGCAGTATTTT. Protein: CASRMTGSVDTQYF.

This clonotype occurred many times. The V gene is TRBV20-1, the J gene TRBJ1-6, with 10 bases aligning to TRBD1. The CDR3 contains 13 residues. The V segment lost 5 bases and the J segment 7 bases; nucleotides outside the gene matches: 2. Germline-derived CDR1 and CDR2 are DFQATT and SNEGSKA (reference sequence). CDR3 sequence reads: CSAWTGGNSPLHF. CDR3 in DNA: TGCAGTGCTTGGACAGGGGGAAATTCACCCCTCCACTTT.

The CDR3, as DNA: TGTGCCAGCAGCCAAGATCCGGCGTACGGAAACACCATATATTTT. Translation: CASSQDPAYGNTIYF. The chain carries TRBV2 and TRBJ1-3, with D unresolved. This CDR3 is built from 15 residues. Trimming removed 6 bases at V and 4 bases at J, with 16 bases between. Per germline, CDR1 SNHLY and CDR2 FYNNEI.

In this sample, this clonotype turned up many times. The V call is TRBV18, the J call TRBJ2-1; 8 bases line up with TRBD2. CDR1 and CDR2 from the germline V gene are KGHSH and LQKENI. V lost 3 bases, J lost 8 bases, and 9 bases stayed unmatched. The CDR3 contains 15 residues. CDR3 sequence (DNA): TGTGCCAGCTCACCCCTTAGCGGGATAGGAGATGAGCAGTTCTTC. It codes for CASSPLSGIGDEQFF.

Many counts were recorded for this clonotype. The chain joins TRBV2 to TRBJ2-5; D assignment may be TRBD1 or TRBD2 (5 bases each). The CDR3 is made up of 16 amino acids. The germline V gene encodes CDR1 SNHLY and CDR2 FYNNEI. Trimming removed 3 bases at V and 4 bases at J, with 18 bases between. DNA for the CDR3: TGTGCCAGCAGTGACCCCGGACTCGGGACGGGAGAGACCCAGTACTTC. It codes for CASSDPGLGTGETQYF.